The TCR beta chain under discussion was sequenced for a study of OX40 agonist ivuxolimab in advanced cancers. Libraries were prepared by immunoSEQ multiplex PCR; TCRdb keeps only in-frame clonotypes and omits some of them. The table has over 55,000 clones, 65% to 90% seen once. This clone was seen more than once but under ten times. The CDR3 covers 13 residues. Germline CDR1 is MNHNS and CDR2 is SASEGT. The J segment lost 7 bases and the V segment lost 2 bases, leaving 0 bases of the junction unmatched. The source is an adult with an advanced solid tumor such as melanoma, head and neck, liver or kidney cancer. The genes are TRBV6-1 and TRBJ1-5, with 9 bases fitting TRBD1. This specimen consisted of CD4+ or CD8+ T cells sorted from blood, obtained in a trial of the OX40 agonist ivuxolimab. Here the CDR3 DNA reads TGTGCCAGCAGTGAAACAGGGGGCCAGCCCCAGCATTTT. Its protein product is CASSETGGQPQHF.